This TCR beta chain was profiled in a study of T cell responses to AZD1222 COVID-19 vaccine listed by TCRdb under 2021. About the investigation overall: TCR sequencing covered more than 230 trial participants: 200 to 210 given two doses of AZD1222 and approximately 25 given two doses of MenACWY control vaccine. Trial participants were enrolled by age into 18-55, 56-69 and 70-plus year subgroups, with approximately 150, 30 and 60 TCR-sequenced participants respectively.

This sample's time point label indicates: about 28 days (+/-7) after the second vaccine dose. Because spike-specific TCR depth and breadth did not differ between the two schedules, AZD1222 recipients who got a second dose at roughly 4 weeks were pooled with those who got a second dose at roughly 12 weeks. The vaccinee samples were drawn from two UK trials, COV001 and COV002, one of which was a single-blind randomized controlled phase 2/3 trial testing AZD1222 (ChAdOx1 nCoV-19) in healthy adults. Trial participant PBMC samples were collected at day 0 and day 28 after the second dose for TCRbeta chain sequencing. The CDR3 regions of human TCRbeta chains were analyzed by immunosequencing. In the authors' own workflow: TCRs in the repertoires were matched against a reference library of SARS-CoV-2-specific TCRs that had been generated with the MIRA antigen-specificity platform. Breadth was defined as the fraction of unique TCRs that were SARS-CoV-2-associated. Depth was defined as the fraction of total T cells that were SARS-CoV-2-associated. Each spike-specific TCR was assigned to its reactive spike region and to a CD4 or CD8 class using the MIRA data. Log10-transformed breadth and depth values were compared by one-way ANOVA with Sidak's multiple comparisons tests. In TCRdb, the immuneACCESS table is reduced to in-frame sequences with V and J assigned. These tables do not hold every clone; where another copy was compared, an unresolved V gene accounts for under half, and the others remain unexplained. Clonal size and the V and J genes are those of that table, whereas D and trimming came from the DNA. Within this sample are approximately 130,000 clones, with roughly 88% of them counted one time only. The biggest ten clones account for roughly 6.1% of the sample.

Points the paper makes about the study in general: After two AZD1222 doses, both the breadth and the depth of spike-specific TCRs were significantly higher than at day 0 and than in MenACWY recipients. Conclusions about previously exposed vaccinees are limited because only a handful of AZD1222 recipients were SARS-CoV-2 seropositive at baseline. Participants were mostly white British, with more females than males. The authors suggested clonal diversity may have been underestimated. Nearly half of unique spike-specific TCRs reportedly recognized epitopes outside regions mutated in the B.1.351 and B.1.1.7 variants. The 56-69-year group was small, and its depth increase did not reach significance, likely because of low power. CD4 TCRs associated with the vaccine covered the entire spike protein, and the dominant responses were in regions 160-218 and 743-854. Because no samples from the day 14 peak response were available, repertoires could be characterized only after the peak T cell response.

As for this clone: There is no known antigen for this receptor. No much larger clonotype is one base removed from it; base qualities were not supplied.

The junction shows trimming of 6 bases on V and 0 bases on J, plus 11 bases between the germline ends. Based on the germline V gene (reference sequence), the CDR1 and CDR2 sequences are MNHEY and SMNVEV. Taken from cysteine to phenylalanine, the CDR3 has 14 residues. Just the 42-base CDR3 DNA is kept, in frame starting at base 1. Sequencing used peripheral blood, obtained 28 days after the second AZD1222 dose. The rearranged segments are TRBV27 and TRBJ1-1; TRBD1 is a weak D gene call, 6 bases matching. The receptor was derived from an adult who received the AZD1222 COVID-19 vaccine. The DNA sequence reads TGTGCCAGCAGACCCGACAGGCTGAACACTGAAGCTTTCTTT. This yields the protein CASRPDRLNTEAFF.